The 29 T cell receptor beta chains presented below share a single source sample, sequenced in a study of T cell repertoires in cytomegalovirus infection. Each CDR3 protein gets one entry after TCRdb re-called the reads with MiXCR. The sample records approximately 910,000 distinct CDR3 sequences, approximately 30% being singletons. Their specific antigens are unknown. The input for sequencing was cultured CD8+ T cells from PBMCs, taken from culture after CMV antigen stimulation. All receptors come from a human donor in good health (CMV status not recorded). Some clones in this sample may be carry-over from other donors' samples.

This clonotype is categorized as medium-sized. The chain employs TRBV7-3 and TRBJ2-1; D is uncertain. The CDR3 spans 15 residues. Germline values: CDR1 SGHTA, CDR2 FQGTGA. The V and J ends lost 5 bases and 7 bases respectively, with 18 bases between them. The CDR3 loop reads CASSPFSSSLNEQFF. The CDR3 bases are TGTGCCAGCAGCCCTTTTTCCTCTTCCCTTAATGAGCAGTTCTTC.

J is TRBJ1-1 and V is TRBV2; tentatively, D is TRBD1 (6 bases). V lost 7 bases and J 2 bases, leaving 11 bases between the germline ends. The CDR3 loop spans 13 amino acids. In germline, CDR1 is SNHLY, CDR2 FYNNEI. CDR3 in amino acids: CASTYRANTEAFF. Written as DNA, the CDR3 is TGTGCCAGCACTTACAGGGCCAACACTGAAGCTTTCTTT.

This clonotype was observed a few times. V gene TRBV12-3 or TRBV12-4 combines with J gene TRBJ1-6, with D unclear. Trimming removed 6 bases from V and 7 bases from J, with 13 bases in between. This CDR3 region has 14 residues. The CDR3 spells CASRFKGSNSPLHF. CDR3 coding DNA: TGTGCCAGCAGATTCAAGGGTTCCAATTCACCCCTCCACTTT.

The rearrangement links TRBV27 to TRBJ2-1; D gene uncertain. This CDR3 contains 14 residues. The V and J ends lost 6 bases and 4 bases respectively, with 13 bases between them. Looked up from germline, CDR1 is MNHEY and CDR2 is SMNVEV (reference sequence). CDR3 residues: CASSLGFPYNEQFF. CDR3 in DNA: TGTGCCAGCAGCTTAGGGTTCCCGTACAATGAGCAGTTCTTC.

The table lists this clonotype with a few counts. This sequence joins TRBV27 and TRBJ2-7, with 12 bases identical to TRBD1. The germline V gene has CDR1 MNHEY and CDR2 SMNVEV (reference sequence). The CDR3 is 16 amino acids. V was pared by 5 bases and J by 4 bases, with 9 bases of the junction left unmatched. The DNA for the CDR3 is TGTGCCAGCAGTCCGCTGGGACAGGGGGCTCGTTACGAGCAGTACGTC. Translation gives CASSPLGQGARYEQYV.

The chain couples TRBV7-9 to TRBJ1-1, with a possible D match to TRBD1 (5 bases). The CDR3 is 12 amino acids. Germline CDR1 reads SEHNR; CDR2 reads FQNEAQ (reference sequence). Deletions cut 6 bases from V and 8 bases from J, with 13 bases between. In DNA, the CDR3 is TGTGCCAGCAGGTCAGGGAATCGGGAAGCTTTCTTT. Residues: CASRSGNREAFF. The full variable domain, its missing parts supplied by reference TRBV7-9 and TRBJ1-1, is DTGVSQNPRHKITKRGQNVTFRCDPISEHNRLYWYRQTLGQGPEFLTYFQNEAQLEKSRLLSDRFSAERPKGSFSTLEIQRTEQGDSAMYLCASRSGNREAFFGQGTRLTVV.

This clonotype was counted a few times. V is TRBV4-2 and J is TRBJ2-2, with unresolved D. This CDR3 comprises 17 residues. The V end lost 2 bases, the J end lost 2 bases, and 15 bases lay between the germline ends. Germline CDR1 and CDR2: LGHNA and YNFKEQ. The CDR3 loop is CASSQTHRVRNTGELFF. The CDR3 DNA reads TGTGCCAGCAGCCAAACCCACAGAGTCCGTAACACCGGGGAGCTGTTTTTT.

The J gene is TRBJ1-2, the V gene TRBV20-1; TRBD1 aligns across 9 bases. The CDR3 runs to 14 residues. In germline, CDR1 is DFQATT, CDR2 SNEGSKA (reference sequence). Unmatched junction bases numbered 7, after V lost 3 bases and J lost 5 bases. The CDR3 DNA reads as TGCAGTGCTAGTAGGAGGGACAGGGCTTATGGCTACACCTTC. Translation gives CSASRRDRAYGYTF.

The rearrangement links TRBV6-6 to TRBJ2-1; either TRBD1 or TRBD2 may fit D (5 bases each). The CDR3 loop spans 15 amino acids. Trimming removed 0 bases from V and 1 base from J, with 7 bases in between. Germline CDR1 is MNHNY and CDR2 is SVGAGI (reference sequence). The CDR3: CASSYSWGSYNEQFF. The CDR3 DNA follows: TGTGCCAGCAGTTACTCCTGGGGGTCCTACAATGAGCAGTTCTTC.

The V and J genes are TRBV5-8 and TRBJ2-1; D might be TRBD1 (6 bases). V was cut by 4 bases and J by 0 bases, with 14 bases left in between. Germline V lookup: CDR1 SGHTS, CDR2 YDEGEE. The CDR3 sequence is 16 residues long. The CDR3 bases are TGTGCCAGCAGCAAAAGACAGGAAAGCTCCTACAATGAGCAGTTCTTC. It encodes CASSKRQESSYNEQFF.

The DNA of the CDR3 is TGTGCCAGCAGCCCCACCCCTGGGACTGAAGCTTTCTTT. It translates to CASSPTPGTEAFF. V and J are TRBV7-6 and TRBJ1-1; D is ambiguous. Trimming took off 5 bases at V and 5 bases at J, with 12 bases between the two ends. The CDR3 covers 13 residues. CDR1 and CDR2 from the germline V gene are SGHVS and FNYEAQ.

The CDR3 region has the DNA TGTGCCAGCAGCTTAGTCAGAGATACGGATGGCTACACCTTC. This codes for CASSLVRDTDGYTF. The J gene is TRBJ1-2, the V gene TRBV7-9; no reliable D call. From germline, CDR1 is SEHNR and CDR2 FQNEAQ (reference sequence). CDR3 length: 14 amino acids. Deletions cut 1 base from V and 6 bases from J, with 12 bases between.

DNA of the CDR3: TGTGCCAGCAGTTACTCGCTAGCGGGGGCCGATACGCAGTATTTT. Protein sequence: CASSYSLAGADTQYF. V gene TRBV6-5 combines with J gene TRBJ2-3; the match to TRBD2 covers 10 bases. The V gene's germline CDR1 is MNHEY and CDR2 SVGAGI. The CDR3 sequence is 15 residues long. Unmatched junction bases numbered 3, after V lost 0 bases and J lost 6 bases.

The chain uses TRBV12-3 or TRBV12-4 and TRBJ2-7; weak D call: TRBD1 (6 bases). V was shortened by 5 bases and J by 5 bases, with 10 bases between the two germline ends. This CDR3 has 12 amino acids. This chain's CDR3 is CASSTGWDEQYV. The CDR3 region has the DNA TGTGCCAGCAGTACAGGGTGGGACGAGCAGTACGTC.

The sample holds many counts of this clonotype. The CDR3: CATTTGYEQYF. CDR3 in DNA: TGTGCCACAACTACAGGGTACGAGCAGTACTTC. J is TRBJ2-7 and V is TRBV6-2 or TRBV6-3, with D perhaps matching TRBD1 (6 bases). Trimming stripped 10 bases from V and 4 bases from J, with 11 bases between. Germline V gives CDR1 MNHEY, CDR2 SVGEGT. The CDR3 has 11 amino acids.

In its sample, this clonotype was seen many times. The CDR3 DNA sequence: TGTGCCAGCAGCTTAGCAGGGGACGAGCAGTACGTC. As protein: CASSLAGDEQYV. V usage is TRBV7-9 and J usage is TRBJ2-7, with D possibly TRBD1 on 5 matching bases. The CDR3 runs to 12 residues. Trimming left V 0 bases short and J 5 bases short, with 5 bases between. Germline CDR1 reads SEHNR; CDR2 reads FQNEAQ (reference sequence).

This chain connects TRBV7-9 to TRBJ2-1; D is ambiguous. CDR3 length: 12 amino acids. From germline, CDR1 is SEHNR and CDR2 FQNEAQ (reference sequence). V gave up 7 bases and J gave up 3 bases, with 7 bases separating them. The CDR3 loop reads CASTPDYNEQFF. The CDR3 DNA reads TGTGCCAGCACCCCAGACTACAATGAGCAGTTCTTC.

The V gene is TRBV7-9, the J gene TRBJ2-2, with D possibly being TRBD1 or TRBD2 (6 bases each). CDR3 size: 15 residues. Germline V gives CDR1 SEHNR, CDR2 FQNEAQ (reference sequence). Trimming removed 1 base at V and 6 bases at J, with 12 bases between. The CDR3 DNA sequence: TGTGCCAGCAGCTTAGAGGGGGGCTTGGCCGGGGAGCTGTTTTTT. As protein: CASSLEGGLAGELFF.

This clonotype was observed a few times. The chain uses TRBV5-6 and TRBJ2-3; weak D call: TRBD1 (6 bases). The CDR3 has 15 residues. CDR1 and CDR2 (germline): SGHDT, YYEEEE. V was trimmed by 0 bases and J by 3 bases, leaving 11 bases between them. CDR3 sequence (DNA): TGTGCCAGCAGCTTGGAGACTACAGGGACAGATACGCAGTATTTT. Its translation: CASSLETTGTDTQYF.

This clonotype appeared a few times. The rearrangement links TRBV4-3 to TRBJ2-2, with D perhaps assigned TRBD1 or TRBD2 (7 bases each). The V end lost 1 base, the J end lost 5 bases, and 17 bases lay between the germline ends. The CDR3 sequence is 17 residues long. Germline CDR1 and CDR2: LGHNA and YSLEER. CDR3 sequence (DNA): TGCGCCAGCAGCCAAGTAGGGGGAGGGACAGAGACCGGGGAGCTGTTTTTT. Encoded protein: CASSQVGGGTETGELFF.

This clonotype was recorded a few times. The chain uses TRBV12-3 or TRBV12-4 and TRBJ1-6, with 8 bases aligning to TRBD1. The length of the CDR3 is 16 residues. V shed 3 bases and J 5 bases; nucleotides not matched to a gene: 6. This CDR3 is CASSFRTGLNNSPLHF. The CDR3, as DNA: TGTGCCAGCAGTTTTAGGACAGGGCTAAATAATTCACCCCTCCACTTT.

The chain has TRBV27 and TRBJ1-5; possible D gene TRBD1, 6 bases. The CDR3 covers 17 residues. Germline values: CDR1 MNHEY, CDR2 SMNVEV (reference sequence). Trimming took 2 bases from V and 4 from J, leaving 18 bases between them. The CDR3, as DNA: TGTGCCAGCAGTTTACAGGGTCCCACCCAGGGGAATCAGCCCCAGCATTTT. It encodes CASSLQGPTQGNQPQHF.

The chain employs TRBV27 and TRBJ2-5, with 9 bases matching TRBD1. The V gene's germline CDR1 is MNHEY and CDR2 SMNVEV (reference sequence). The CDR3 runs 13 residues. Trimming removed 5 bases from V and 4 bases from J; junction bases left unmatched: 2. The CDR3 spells CASSHRGPETQYF. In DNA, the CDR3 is TGTGCCAGCAGTCACAGGGGGCCAGAGACCCAGTACTTC.

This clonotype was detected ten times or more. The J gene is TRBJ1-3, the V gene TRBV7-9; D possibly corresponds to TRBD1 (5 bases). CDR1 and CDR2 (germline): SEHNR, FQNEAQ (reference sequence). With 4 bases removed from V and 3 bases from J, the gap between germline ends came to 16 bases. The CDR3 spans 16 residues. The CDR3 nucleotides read TGTGCCAGCAGCTCGGGGGAAGCCTCTTTTGGAAACACCATATATTTT. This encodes CASSSGEASFGNTIYF. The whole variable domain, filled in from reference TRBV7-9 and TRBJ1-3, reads DTGVSQNPRHKITKRGQNVTFRCDPISEHNRLYWYRQTLGQGPEFLTYFQNEAQLEKSRLLSDRFSAERPKGSFSTLEIQRTEQGDSAMYLCASSSGEASFGNTIYFGEGSWLTVV.

The CDR3 DNA sequence: TGTGCCAGCAGCTTAGAAGGCCCGGGAGAGCATGAGCAGTTCTTC. Its translation: CASSLEGPGEHEQFF. The chain joins TRBV7-2 to TRBJ2-1, with D tentatively TRBD2 (6 bases). V shed 1 base and J shed 8 bases, with 15 bases lying between them. The CDR3 has 15 amino acids. Germline-derived CDR1 and CDR2 are SGHTA and FQGNSA.

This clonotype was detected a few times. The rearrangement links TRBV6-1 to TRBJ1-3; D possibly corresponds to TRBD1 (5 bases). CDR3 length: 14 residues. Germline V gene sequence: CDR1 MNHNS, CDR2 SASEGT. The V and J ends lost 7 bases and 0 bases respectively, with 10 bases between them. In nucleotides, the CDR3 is TGTGCCAGCACTGCAACAGGCTCTGGAAACACCATATATTTT. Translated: CASTATGSGNTIYF.

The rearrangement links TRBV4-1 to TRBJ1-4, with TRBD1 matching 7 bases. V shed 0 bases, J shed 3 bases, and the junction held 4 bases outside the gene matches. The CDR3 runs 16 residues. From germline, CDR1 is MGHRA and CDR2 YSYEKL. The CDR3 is CASSQERGQANEKLFF. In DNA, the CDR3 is TGCGCCAGCAGCCAAGAGAGGGGGCAGGCTAATGAAAAACTGTTTTTT.

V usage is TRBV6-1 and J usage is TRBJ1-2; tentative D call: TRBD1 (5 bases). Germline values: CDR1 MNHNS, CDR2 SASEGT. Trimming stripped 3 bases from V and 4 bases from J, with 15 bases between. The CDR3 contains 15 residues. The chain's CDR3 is CASSDRVQNLYGYTF. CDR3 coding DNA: TGTGCCAGCAGTGACAGGGTCCAGAACCTCTATGGCTACACCTTC.

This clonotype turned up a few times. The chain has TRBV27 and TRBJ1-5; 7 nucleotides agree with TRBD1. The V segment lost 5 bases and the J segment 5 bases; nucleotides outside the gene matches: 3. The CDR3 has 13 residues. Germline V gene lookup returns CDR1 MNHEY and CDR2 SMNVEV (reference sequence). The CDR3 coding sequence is TGTGCCAGCAGTCAAACAGGGGATCAGCCCCAGCATTTT. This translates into CASSQTGDQPQHF.